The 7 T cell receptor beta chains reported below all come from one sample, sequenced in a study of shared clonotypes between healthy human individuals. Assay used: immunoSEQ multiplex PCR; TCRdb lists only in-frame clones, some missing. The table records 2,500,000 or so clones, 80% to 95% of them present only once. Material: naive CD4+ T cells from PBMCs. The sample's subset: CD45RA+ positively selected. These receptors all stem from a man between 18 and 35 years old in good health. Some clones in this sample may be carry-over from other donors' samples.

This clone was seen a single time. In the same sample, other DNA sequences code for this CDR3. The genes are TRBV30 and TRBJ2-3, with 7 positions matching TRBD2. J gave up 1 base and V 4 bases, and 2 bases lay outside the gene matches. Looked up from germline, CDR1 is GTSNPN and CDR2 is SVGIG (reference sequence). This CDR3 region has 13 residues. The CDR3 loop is CAWKTSGTDTQYF. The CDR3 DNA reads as TGTGCCTGGAAAACTAGCGGCACAGATACGCAGTATTTT.

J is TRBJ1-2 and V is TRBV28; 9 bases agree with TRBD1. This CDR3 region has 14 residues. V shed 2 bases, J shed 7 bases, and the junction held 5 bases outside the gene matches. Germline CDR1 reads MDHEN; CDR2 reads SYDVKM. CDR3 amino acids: CASSLGQGLGGYTF. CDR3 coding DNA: TGTGCCAGCAGTTTAGGACAGGGGTTGGGTGGCTACACCTTC.

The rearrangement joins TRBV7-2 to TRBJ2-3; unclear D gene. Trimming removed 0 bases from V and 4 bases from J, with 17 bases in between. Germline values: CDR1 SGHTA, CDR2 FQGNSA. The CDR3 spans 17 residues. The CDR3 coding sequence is TGTGCCAGCAGCTTAGCCCCACCGGCTACCGGGCCAGATACGCAGTATTTT. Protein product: CASSLAPPATGPDTQYF. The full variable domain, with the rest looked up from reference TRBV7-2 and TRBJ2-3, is GAGVSQSPSNKVTEKGKDVELRCDPISGHTALYWYRQSLGQGLEFLIYFQGNSAPDKSGLPSDRFSAERTGGSVSTLTIQRTQQEDSAVYLCASSLAPPATGPDTQYFGPGTRLTVL.

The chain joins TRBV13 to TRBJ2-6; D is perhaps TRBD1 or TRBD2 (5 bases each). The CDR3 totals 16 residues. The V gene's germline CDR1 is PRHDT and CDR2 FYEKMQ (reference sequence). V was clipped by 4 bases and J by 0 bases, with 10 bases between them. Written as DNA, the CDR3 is TGTGCCAGCAGCTGGGGGACCCGCTCTGGGGCCAACGTCCTGACTTTC. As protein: CASSWGTRSGANVLTF. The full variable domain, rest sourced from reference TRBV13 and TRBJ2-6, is AAGVIQSPRHLIKEKRETATLKCYPIPRHDTVYWYQQGPGQDPQFLISFYEKMQSDKGSIPDRFSAQQFSDYHSELNMSSLELGDSALYFCASSWGTRSGANVLTFGAGSRLTVL.

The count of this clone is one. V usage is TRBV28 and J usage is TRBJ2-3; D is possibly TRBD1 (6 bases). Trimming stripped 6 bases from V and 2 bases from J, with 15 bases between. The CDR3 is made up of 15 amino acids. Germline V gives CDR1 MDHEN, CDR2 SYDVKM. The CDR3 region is CASSPARGHTDTQYF. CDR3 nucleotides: TGTGCCAGCAGCCCGGCCAGGGGACACACAGATACGCAGTATTTT.

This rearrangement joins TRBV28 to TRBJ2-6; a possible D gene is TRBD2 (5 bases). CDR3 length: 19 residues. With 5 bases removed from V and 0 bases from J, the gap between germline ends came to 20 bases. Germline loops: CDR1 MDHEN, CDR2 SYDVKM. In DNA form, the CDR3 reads TGTGCCAGCAGTACTGGGGTCCTCAGCGGTCTCTCTGGGGCCAACGTCCTGACTTTC. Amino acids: CASSTGVLSGLSGANVLTF.

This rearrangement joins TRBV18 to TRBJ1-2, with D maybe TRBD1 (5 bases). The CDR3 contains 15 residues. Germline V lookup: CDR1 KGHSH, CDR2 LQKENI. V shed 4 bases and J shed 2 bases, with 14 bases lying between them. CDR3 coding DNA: TGTGCCAGCTCACTTCGGGACGGTTGGAACTATGGCTACACCTTC. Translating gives CASSLRDGWNYGYTF.